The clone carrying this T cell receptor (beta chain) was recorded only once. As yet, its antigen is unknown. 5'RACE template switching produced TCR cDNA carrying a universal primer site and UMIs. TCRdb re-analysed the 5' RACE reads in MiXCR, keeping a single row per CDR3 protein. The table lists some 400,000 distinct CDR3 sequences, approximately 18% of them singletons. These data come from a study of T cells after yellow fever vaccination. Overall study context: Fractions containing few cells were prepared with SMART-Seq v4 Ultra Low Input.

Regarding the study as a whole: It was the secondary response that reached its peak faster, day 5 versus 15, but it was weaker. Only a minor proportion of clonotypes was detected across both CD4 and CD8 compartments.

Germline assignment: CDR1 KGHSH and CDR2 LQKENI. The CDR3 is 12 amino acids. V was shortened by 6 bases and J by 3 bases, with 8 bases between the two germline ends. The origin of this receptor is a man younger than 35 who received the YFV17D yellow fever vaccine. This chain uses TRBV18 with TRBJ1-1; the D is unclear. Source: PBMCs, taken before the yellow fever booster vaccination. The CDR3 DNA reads TGTGCCAGCTCGCAGACTGACACTGAAGCTTTCTTT. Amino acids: CASSQTDTEAFF. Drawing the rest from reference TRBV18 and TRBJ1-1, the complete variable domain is NAGVMQNPRHLVRRRGQEARLRCSPMKGHSHVYWYRQLPEEGLKFMVYLQKENIIDESGMPKERFSAEFPKEGPSILRIQQVVRGDSAAYFCASSQTDTEAFFGQGTRLTVV.